This TCR beta chain is drawn from a study of glioma-infiltrating T cells. The germline V gene encodes CDR1 LGHNA and CDR2 YSLEER. This CDR3 spans 13 amino acids. V was pared by 3 bases and J by 3 bases, with 8 bases between. The iRepertoire nested amplicon-rescue multiplex PCR amplified TCR alpha and beta CDR3s from RNA. TCRdb ran MiXCR on the multiplex PCR reads and lists one entry per CDR3 protein. The table includes around 100,000 distinct CDR3 sequences, around 28% detected once. This clonotype was detected ten times or more. The clonotype was recovered from a human donor with low-grade glioma or glioblastoma, undergoing nonglioma brain surgery, or in good health (not recorded which). This chain connects TRBV4-3 to TRBJ1-1; D unresolved. Sequencing was performed on glioma tissue, nonneoplastic brain tissue, or PBMCs (not recorded which). The CDR3 coding sequence is TGCGCCAGCAGCCATGGACGGGACACTGAAGCTTTCTTT. Residues: CASSHGRDTEAFF.